This entry is about one T cell receptor (beta chain). What it binds is not known. Method: immunoSEQ multiplex PCR; TCRdb's copy keeps in-frame clones and lacks some. The repertoire holds 25,000 to 35,000 clones, with approximately 80% as singletons. This sample is part of a study of radiotherapy plus CTLA-4 blockade in lung cancer. As for the study in general: Of the patients, about 18% showed objective responses and roughly 30% attained disease control.

With V trimmed by 6 bases and J by 5 bases, 2 bases remained unmatched. The CDR3 is 13 residues long. CDR1 is KGHSH and CDR2 is LQKENI in the germline V gene. Patients with chemo-refractory metastatic non-small-cell lung cancer received focal radiation plus CTLA-4 blockade with ipilimumab. Study-wide points: Clones of tumor-derived TCRs expanded in blood after radiotherapy plus ipilimumab. Response was reportedly best predicted by early blood T cell clone dynamics, with interferon-beta.

The rearrangement uses TRBV18 and TRBJ1-4, with 8 bases identical to TRBD1. The clonotype comes from a human donor with non-small cell lung cancer that progressed on radiotherapy plus ipilimumab. This material consisted of peripheral blood, taken from a patient treated with radiotherapy plus ipilimumab. As DNA, the CDR3 is TGTGCCAGCTCGGGACAGGCGAATGAAAAACTGTTTTTT. Translated: CASSGQANEKLFF.